This record covers a single T cell receptor (beta chain). This sample was taken from a study of T cells in Graves' hyperthyroidism and ophthalmopathy. Amplification of TCR beta CDR3 regions used RNA as the template. During a first-round RT-PCR of the TCR CDR3, the HTBI primer set was used. TCRdb processed the multiplex PCR reads anew with MiXCR; each CDR3 protein has one entry. The sample includes about 400,000 distinct CDR3 sequences, 15% to 18% of them seen just once. The CDR3 contains 12 residues. Germline V gene data show CDR1 as SQVTM and CDR2 as ANQGSEA. V gave up 6 bases and J gave up 2 bases; unmatched junction bases: 1. The blood was taken when hyperthyroidism was first diagnosed, before any ophthalmopathy symptoms showed up.

The chain is built from TRBV29-1 and TRBJ2-1; TRBD1 matches at 7 bases. The receptor comes from a woman between 18 and 29 years old with Graves' hyperthyroidism that later progressed to Graves' ophthalmopathy. Sequencing was carried out using blood. CDR3 protein: CSVTGTYNEQFF. CDR3 DNA: TGCAGCGTGACAGGGACCTACAATGAGCAGTTCTTC.